This T cell receptor beta chain originates from a study of beta chain features in type 1 diabetes. Whole-study results and caveats: Sequencing of cDNA might inflate the share of cells that strongly express TCR. In all four CD4+ subsets, TCRB CDR3 length was significantly, moderately reduced in type 1 diabetes.

Investigators reverse transcribed all isolated RNA, so they sequenced expressed TCRB transcripts. Here immunoSEQ multiplex PCR was the method, and the copy in TCRdb shows in-frame clones only, minus some. Of under 400,000 clones listed, around 13% were seen once; the top ten hold about 0.017%. As regards this clone: Its antigen is unknown.

Each sorted fraction was over 95% pure. V was pared by 2 bases and J by 2 bases, with 7 bases between. Germline V CDR1 and CDR2: ENHRY, SYGVKD. The CDR3 length is 14 residues. The sample consisted of naive CD4+ T cells from blood. This receptor was obtained from a man aged 18 to 35 in good health. The V and J genes are TRBV10-3 and TRBJ2-1; maybe TRBD2 (6 bases). The CDR3 sequence is CAISEREPYNEQFF. The CDR3 nucleotides are TGTGCCATCAGTGAGCGGGAGCCCTACAATGAGCAGTTCTTC.